Below, 14 T cell receptor beta chains from the same sample are listed, as sequenced in a study of T cells after yellow fever vaccination. Each CDR3 protein gets one entry after TCRdb re-called the 5' RACE reads with MiXCR. The sample includes 250,000 to 300,000 distinct CDR3 sequences, roughly 13% of them seen just once. Sample: CD4+ T cells sorted from PBMCs, taken 45 days after the yellow fever booster vaccination. Receptors were obtained from a man aged 25-40 years who received the YFV17D yellow fever vaccine.

This chain links TRBV20-1 with TRBJ2-1; D perhaps matches TRBD1 (5 bases). The CDR3 covers 14 residues. Germline V gene lookup returns CDR1 DFQATT and CDR2 SNEGSKA (reference sequence). V lost 6 bases, J lost 3 bases, and 15 bases lay in between. CDR3 residues: CSAPTGRGYNEQFF. In DNA form, the CDR3 reads TGCAGTGCCCCAACAGGACGAGGCTACAATGAGCAGTTCTTC.

The chain combines TRBV7-6 with TRBJ2-7; TRBD1 is a possible D gene (5 bases). Trimming pared 4 bases from V and 1 base from J, leaving 17 bases between. CDR3 size: 16 residues. The germline CDR1 and CDR2 sequences are SGHVS and FNYEAQ. The CDR3 reads CASSSHLPGRSYEQYF. CDR3 in DNA: TGTGCCAGCAGCTCGCACCTCCCAGGGCGGTCCTACGAGCAGTACTTC.

This chain connects TRBV29-1 to TRBJ2-4; the D call may be TRBD1 or TRBD2 (5 bases each). The CDR3 is 16 residues long. V lost 3 bases to trimming and J lost 1 base, with 16 bases between them. Per germline, CDR1 SQVTM and CDR2 ANQGSEA. CDR3 residues: CSVESLLREAKNIQYF. DNA of the CDR3: TGCAGCGTTGAGAGCCTTCTCAGGGAGGCCAAAAACATTCAGTACTTC.

This chain uses TRBV7-9 with TRBJ2-1, with D perhaps matching TRBD1 or TRBD2 (5 bases each). V lost 0 bases to trimming and J lost 7 bases, with 10 bases between them. CDR1 is SEHNR and CDR2 is FQNEAQ in the germline V gene (reference sequence). This CDR3 has 14 residues. The CDR3 is CASSLAGTLNEQFF. The DNA of the CDR3 is TGTGCCAGCAGCTTAGCCGGGACCCTTAATGAGCAGTTCTTC.

This clonotype was seen a handful of times. The chain uses TRBV11-3 and TRBJ2-5; TRBD1 might be the D (6 bases). The germline CDR1 and CDR2 sequences are SGHNT and YENEEA. Deletions cut 5 bases from V and 4 bases from J, with 14 bases between. The CDR3 spans 14 residues. The CDR3 nucleotides read TGTGCCAGCAGCGAAACAGGGTTTGGAGAGACCCAGTACTTC. Translating it yields CASSETGFGETQYF. The variable domain in full, completed from reference TRBV11-3 and TRBJ2-5, reads EAGVVQSPRYKIIEKKQPVAFWCNPISGHNTLYWYLQNLGQGPELLIRYENEEAVDDSQLPKDRFSAERLKGVDSTLKIQPAELGDSAVYLCASSETGFGETQYFGPGTRLLVL.

V usage is TRBV7-3 and J usage is TRBJ2-1; D not certain. V shed 5 bases and J shed 6 bases, with 14 bases lying between them. Germline assignment: CDR1 SGHTA and CDR2 FQGTGA. This CDR3 region has 14 residues. CDR3 nucleotide sequence: TGTGCCAGCAGCGCCCGGGCGGCCATCAATGAGCAGTTCTTC. It specifies CASSARAAINEQFF.

As DNA, the CDR3 is TGTGCCAGCAGCTGGGACACAGACAATGAGCAGTTCTTC. This sequence encodes CASSWDTDNEQFF. The chain uses TRBV7-9 and TRBJ2-1; a possible D gene is TRBD1 (6 bases). Trimming removed 4 bases at V and 5 bases at J, with 9 bases between. The length of the CDR3 is 13 residues. The germline CDR1 and CDR2 sequences are SEHNR and FQNEAQ (reference sequence).

This clonotype was seen many times. The rearrangement uses TRBV11-2 and TRBJ2-7, with 9 bases lining up with TRBD2. Germline V lookup: CDR1 SGHAT, CDR2 FQNNGV. The V segment lost 1 base and the J segment 1 base; nucleotides outside the gene matches: 2. This CDR3 region has 15 residues. The CDR3 DNA follows: TGTGCCAGCAGCTTAGGGCTAGCGGGGTCCTACGAGCAGTACTTC. Protein product: CASSLGLAGSYEQYF.

Details on this clonotype: The germline gene is not matched at one end of the junction; a read error may be the cause. This chain joins TRBV5-1 and TRBJ2-1; TRBD1 agrees at 9 bases. The CDR3 has 16 residues. CDR1 is SGHRS and CDR2 is YFSETQ in the germline V gene. The CDR3 nucleotides are TGCGACAGCAGCCTCCCCGGGACAGGGAAACGTAATGAGCAGTTCTTC. Its translation is CDSSLPGTGKRNEQFF.

This clonotype was detected only a few times. The gene calls are TRBV11-1 and TRBJ1-1, with 10 bases fitting TRBD1. Looked up from germline, CDR1 is SGHAT and CDR2 is FQDESV (reference sequence). The CDR3 spans 18 residues. The V segment lost 5 bases and the J segment 2 bases; nucleotides outside the gene matches: 14. DNA of the CDR3: TGTGCCAGCAGCCTTGCCTCCGGGACAGGGGCCTTCAACACTGAAGCTTTCTTT. It specifies CASSLASGTGAFNTEAFF. Combining the CDR3 with reference TRBV11-1 and TRBJ1-1 gives the whole variable domain EAEVAQSPRYKITEKSQAVAFWCDPISGHATLYWYRQILGQGPELLVQFQDESVVDDSQLPKDRFSAERLKGVDSTLKIQPAELGDSAMYLCASSLASGTGAFNTEAFFGQGTRLTVV.

The V call is TRBV29-1, the J call TRBJ2-7; the D is unclear. The germline V gene has CDR1 SQVTM and CDR2 ANQGSEA. CDR3 length: 12 residues. Trimming removed 7 bases from V and 2 bases from J, with 12 bases in between. CDR3 sequence: CSAMTATYEQYF. CDR3 bases: TGCAGCGCAATGACGGCAACCTACGAGCAGTACTTC.

This clonotype turned up a few times. The chain has TRBV20-1 and TRBJ2-3, with D perhaps being TRBD1 or TRBD2 (6 bases each). The germline V gene encodes CDR1 DFQATT and CDR2 SNEGSKA (reference sequence). V was shortened by 6 bases and J by 2 bases, with 12 bases between the two germline ends. CDR3 size: 13 residues. The CDR3 loop is CSAGGRTTDTQYF. The CDR3 nucleotides read TGCAGTGCCGGGGGCAGAACCACAGATACGCAGTATTTT.

The V and J genes are TRBV27 and TRBJ2-3, with TRBD2 identical over 9 bases. Germline V gene lookup returns CDR1 MNHEY and CDR2 SMNVEV (reference sequence). This CDR3 contains 15 residues. The junction had 9 bases not matched to a gene; V was cut back by 6 bases and J by 5 bases. The CDR3 sequence is CASSHRLAGVDTQYF. CDR3 nucleotide sequence: TGTGCCAGCAGCCACCGATTAGCGGGAGTAGATACGCAGTATTTT.

The chain recombines TRBV6-2 or TRBV6-3 with TRBJ2-7; the D gene is possibly TRBD1 (6 bases). This CDR3 has 15 amino acids. Per germline, CDR1 MNHEY and CDR2 SVGEGT. Trimming removed 0 bases at V and 3 bases at J, with 12 bases between. The CDR3 is CASSYSGQQFYEQYF. DNA of the CDR3: TGTGCCAGCAGTTACTCTGGACAGCAATTCTACGAGCAGTACTTC.